Sequencing of this T cell receptor (beta chain) was carried out in a study of blood T cells in healthy people across ages. Findings and limits, study-wide: What prevented conclusive comparison of naive and antigen-experienced cells was that PBMCs were unsorted.

This clonotype occurred once. Its cognate antigen is unknown. A second PCR of about 6 to 11 cycles used a sample-barcoded 5' primer and a J-beta primer mix. One entry per CDR3 protein, called by TCRdb with MiXCR from the 5' RACE reads. The table shows hundreds of thousands of distinct CDR3 sequences, with more than 50% occurring only once. This CDR3 contains 14 residues. Germline assignment: CDR1 DFQATT and CDR2 SNEGSKA (reference sequence). The ends were cut back, 4 bases at V and 0 bases at J, with 12 bases in the middle. The chain is built from TRBV20-1 and TRBJ1-2; D not certain. Sequenced material: blood. This receptor was obtained from a man in his forties in good health. The CDR3 sequence: CSAKDRSSNYGYTF. CDR3 coding DNA: TGCAGTGCTAAGGACCGAAGCTCTAACTATGGCTACACCTTC.